This TCR beta chain was profiled in a study of spatial heterogeneity in lung cancer. Across the study: The study sequenced follow-up PBMC samples when they were available, at a median of approximately two years after resection.

V was trimmed by 6 bases and J by 5 bases, leaving 16 bases between them. The CDR3 covers 14 residues. CDR1 MDHEN and CDR2 SYDVKM come from the germline V gene. Time point specified: blood at routine non-recurrence follow-up after resection. One entry per CDR3 protein, called by TCRdb with MiXCR from the 5' RACE reads. The sample carries around 41,000 distinct CDR3 sequences, approximately 22% recorded once. The receptor was isolated from a female donor with early-stage non-small cell lung cancer. This chain joins TRBV28 and TRBJ2-5, with TRBD1 as a possible D gene (6 bases). The sequencing here drew on PBMCs, taken at follow-up. The CDR3 sequence is CASSRRGREETQYF. For the CDR3, the DNA is TGTGCCAGCAGCCGCAGGGGCAGGGAGGAGACCCAGTACTTC.